One T cell receptor beta chain is described in this entry. The CDR3 has 15 residues. Germline loops: CDR1 SGHTA, CDR2 FQGNSA. Trimming removed 4 bases from V and 3 bases from J, with 13 bases in between. Only in-frame clones appear in the TCRdb table, and some are missing; sequencing was by immunoSEQ multiplex PCR. The data hold tens of thousands of clones, with roughly 93% observed a single time. This entry comes from a study of control samples from healthy donors and cancer patients. The receptor was isolated from a man aged 50-59 years with lung cancer. The chain uses TRBV7-2 and TRBJ1-5, with TRBD1 as a possible D gene (6 bases). Material for sequencing was PBMCs. The CDR3 DNA is TGTGCCAGCAGCTCGGGGGCCGGGATCAATCAGCCCCAGCATTTT. Translated: CASSSGAGINQPQHF. The full variable domain, rest sourced from reference TRBV7-2 and TRBJ1-5, is GAGVSQSPSNKVTEKGKDVELRCDPISGHTALYWYRQSLGQGLEFLIYFQGNSAPDKSGLPSDRFSAERTGGSVSTLTIQRTQQEDSAVYLCASSSGAGINQPQHFGDGTRLSIL.